The 12 T cell receptor beta chains below all came from one sample that was sequenced in a study of cytomegalovirus exposure and HLA in healthy donors. A multiplex PCR was run with 60 Vbeta primers and 13 Jbeta primers. Sequencing was performed with immunoSEQ multiplex PCR; in TCRdb, only in-frame clones are kept and a portion is missing. The sample has about 170,000 clones; over 60% are singletons. Sequenced: PBMCs. The receptors originated from a female donor in good health and CMV-seronegative.

This clone was counted a single time. This chain connects TRBV6-1 to TRBJ1-1; 7 nucleotides agree with TRBD1. Losses at the gene ends were 6 bases for V and 8 bases for J; bases not matched to a gene: 9. Germline V gives CDR1 MNHNS, CDR2 SASEGT. This CDR3 spans 13 amino acids. CDR3 nucleotide sequence: TGTGCCAGCAGGACGGGACAGCGGGCGGAAGCTTTCTTT. Translating it yields CASRTGQRAEAFF.

The chain has TRBV13 and TRBJ2-7, with D possibly TRBD2 on 6 matching bases. Germline lookup yields CDR1 PRHDT and CDR2 FYEKMQ (reference sequence). Trimming took 8 bases from V and 6 from J, leaving 11 bases between them. There are 11 residues in the CDR3. For the CDR3, the DNA is TGTGCCAGCGCCGTGGGGGGCGAGCAGTACTTC. It specifies CASAVGGEQYF.

This clone appeared a few times. The chain employs TRBV23-1 and TRBJ2-2; D unclear. TRBV23-1 is designated an ORF whose function remains uncertain. This CDR3 is 13 amino acids long. The V end was cut by 6 bases, the J end by 4 bases, with 9 bases between. DNA for the CDR3: TGCGCCAGCAGCCCAGAACCCACCGGGGAGCTGTTTTTT. Its protein product is CASSPEPTGELFF.

The V call is TRBV5-1, the J call TRBJ1-4, with 7 bases fitting TRBD1. This CDR3 has 15 amino acids. Germline CDR1 SGHRS, CDR2 YFSETQ. Germline trimming cut 4 bases from V and 7 bases from J; bases unmatched to any gene: 10. CDR3 loop: CASSLGTVGSEKLFF. The CDR3 DNA sequence: TGCGCCAGCAGCCTAGGGACAGTTGGGTCTGAAAAACTGTTTTTT.

The V call is TRBV27, the J call TRBJ2-2, with 11 bases that match TRBD2. Trimming removed 7 bases from V and 4 bases from J; junction bases left unmatched: 2. Looked up from germline, CDR1 is MNHEY and CDR2 is SMNVEV (reference sequence). This CDR3 has 14 residues. The CDR3 loop is CASTLAGGTGELFF. The CDR3 DNA sequence: TGTGCCAGCACCCTAGCGGGGGGCACCGGGGAGCTGTTTTTT.

The V gene is TRBV5-1, the J gene TRBJ1-1; D ambiguous. Germline-derived CDR1 and CDR2 are SGHRS and YFSETQ. This CDR3 region has 16 residues. V lost 2 bases, J lost 2 bases, and 16 bases lay in between. The CDR3 is CASSLRWRPGNTEAFF. In nucleotides, the CDR3 is TGCGCCAGCAGCTTAAGGTGGCGGCCGGGAAACACTGAAGCTTTCTTT.

The V call is TRBV5-6, the J call TRBJ1-6; D is ambiguous. Germline CDR1 reads SGHDT; CDR2 reads YYEEEE. The CDR3 loop spans 12 amino acids. The germline V and J ends were trimmed by 4 bases and 7 bases, with 6 bases remaining between them. CDR3 DNA: TGTGCCAGCAGCCTACCGAATTCACCCCTCCACTTT. Amino acid sequence: CASSLPNSPLHF. The variable domain in full, completed from reference TRBV5-6 and TRBJ1-6, reads DAGVTQSPTHLIKTRGQQVTLRCSPKSGHDTVSWYQQALGQGPQFIFQYYEEEERQRGNFPDRFSGHQFPNYSSELNVNALLLGDSALYLCASSLPNSPLHFGNGTRLTVT.

CDR3 residues: CASSPGQRVYGYTF. CDR3 coding DNA: TGTGCCAGCAGTCCTGGACAGAGGGTCTATGGCTACACCTTC. The chain uses TRBV28 and TRBJ1-2; D is perhaps TRBD1 (6 bases). The germline V gene has CDR1 MDHEN and CDR2 SYDVKM. This CDR3 has 14 residues. V lost 5 bases and J lost 4, with 14 bases in between.

This sequence joins TRBV10-3 and TRBJ2-3, with TRBD1 matching 7 bases. With 11 bases clipped from V and 0 bases from J, the junction kept 8 bases outside the gene matches. The CDR3 totals 14 residues. Germline CDR1 is ENHRY and CDR2 is SYGVKD. CDR3 sequence (DNA): TGTGCCTCCGGGTACAGGGGAAGCACAGATACGCAGTATTTT. Encoded protein: CASGYRGSTDTQYF.

The rearrangement links TRBV30 to TRBJ1-2, with 8 bases aligning to TRBD1. Trimming removed 2 bases from V and 8 bases from J; junction bases left unmatched: 7. CDR1 is GTSNPN and CDR2 is SVGIG in the germline V gene (reference sequence). The CDR3 is made up of 13 amino acids. This CDR3 is CAWSTWTGRGYTF. CDR3 sequence (DNA): TGTGCCTGGAGTACCTGGACAGGGCGGGGCTACACCTTC.

The CDR3 coding sequence is TGTGCCAGCAGCCCCCGTAGCCTTTACTACAATGAGCAGTTCTTC. Amino acids: CASSPRSLYYNEQFF. The genes are TRBV14 and TRBJ2-1; no reliable D call. CDR3 size: 15 residues. Germline V gene data show CDR1 as SGHDN and CDR2 as FVKESK. Trimming took off 4 bases at V and 3 bases at J, with 13 bases between the two ends.

The chain is built from TRBV9 and TRBJ2-2, with a weak D call TRBD2 (5 bases). V lost 1 base and J 7 bases, leaving 11 bases between the germline ends. The V gene's germline CDR1 is SGDLS and CDR2 YYNGEE. This CDR3 spans 14 amino acids. The CDR3, as DNA: TGTGCCAGCAGCGTAAATCTTGACTACGGGGAGCTGTTTTTT. Translation gives CASSVNLDYGELFF.